This T cell receptor beta chain was identified in a study of regulatory T cells in long-lasting Graves disease. Building the TCR beta libraries relied on iRepertoire HTBI primers, and CDR3 regions underwent Arm-PCR. TCRdb independently ran MiXCR on the multiplex PCR reads; one entry per CDR3 protein. The table includes 680,000 or so distinct CDR3 sequences, 15% to 20% detected once. Time point here: newly diagnosed GD, antithyroid drugs for less than 3 months. PBMC-derived RNA was used for the TCR library. Germline V gene lookup returns CDR1 MNHNS and CDR2 SASEGT. CDR3 length equals 14 residues. With 5 bases removed from V and 1 base from J, the gap between germline ends came to 11 bases. These sequences were also reported in another study, on T cells in Graves' hyperthyroidism and ophthalmopathy.

The source was peripheral blood mononuclear cells (PBMCs), collected at new diagnosis, from a patient treated with antithyroid drugs. V gene TRBV6-1 combines with J gene TRBJ1-1, with D possibly matching TRBD1 (6 bases). The TCR originated in a woman in her 30s with Graves disease. CDR3 loop: CASSTKTGNTEAFF. The CDR3 DNA reads TGTGCCAGCAGTACGAAGACAGGGAACACTGAAGCTTTCTTT.